A single T cell receptor (beta chain) is shown here with its context. This CDR3 comprises 14 residues. CDR1 is SGHRS, CDR2 YFSETQ, per germline. V was cut by 4 bases and J by 4 bases, with 12 bases left in between. The entry originates in a study of blood T cell repertoires in COVID-19. Assay used: immunoSEQ multiplex PCR; TCRdb lists only in-frame clones, some missing. Of about 270,000 clones listed, about 83% are singletons. Sequencing was performed on peripheral blood. V usage is TRBV5-1 and J usage is TRBJ1-5; D gene uncertain. The sequence derives from a man of 80 years or more with acute or convalescent COVID-19. The CDR3 sequence is CASSPNGGNQPQHF. The CDR3, as DNA: TGCGCCAGCAGCCCTAACGGAGGAAATCAGCCCCAGCATTTT. The whole variable domain, remainder taken from reference TRBV5-1 and TRBJ1-5, is KAGVTQTPRYLIKTRGQQVTLSCSPISGHRSVSWYQQTPGQGLQFLFEYFSETQRNKGNFPGRFSGRQFSNSRSEMNVSTLELGDSALYLCASSPNGGNQPQHFGDGTRLSIL.